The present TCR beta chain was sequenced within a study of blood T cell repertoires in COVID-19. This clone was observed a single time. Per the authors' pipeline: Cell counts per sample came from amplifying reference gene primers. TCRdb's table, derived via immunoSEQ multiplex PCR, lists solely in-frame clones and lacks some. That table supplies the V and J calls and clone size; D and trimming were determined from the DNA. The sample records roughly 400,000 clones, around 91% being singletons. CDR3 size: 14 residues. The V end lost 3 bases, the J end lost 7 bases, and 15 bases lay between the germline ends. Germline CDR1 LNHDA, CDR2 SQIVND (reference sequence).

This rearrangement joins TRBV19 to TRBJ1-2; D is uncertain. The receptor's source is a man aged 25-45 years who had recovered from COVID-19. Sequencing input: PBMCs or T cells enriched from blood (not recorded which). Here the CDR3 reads CASSMALAGGGYTF. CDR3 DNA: TGTGCCAGTAGTATGGCGTTGGCCGGAGGTGGCTACACCTTC.